A single sample is the source of the 4 T cell receptor beta chains below, sequenced in a study of cytomegalovirus exposure and HLA in healthy donors. Sequencing was performed with immunoSEQ multiplex PCR; in TCRdb, only in-frame clones are kept and a portion is missing. Of under 200,000 clones in the sample, 95% to 96% were seen once. Sequencing input: PBMCs. The receptors were gathered from a woman aged 18-30 years in good health and CMV-seronegative.

This clone appeared a single time. The chain employs TRBV28 and TRBJ2-7; the match to TRBD1 covers 10 bases. The J segment lost 4 bases and the V segment lost 10 bases, leaving 10 bases of the junction unmatched. The CDR3 has 14 amino acids. The germline CDR1 and CDR2 sequences are MDHEN and SYDVKM. CDR3 sequence (DNA): TGTGCCACCCAATACCCGGGACAGGGGTACGAGCAGTACTTC. Translating it yields CATQYPGQGYEQYF. The full variable domain, in which reference TRBV28 and TRBJ2-7 provide the parts outside the CDR3, is DVKVTQSSRYLVKRTGEKVFLECVQDMDHENMFWYRQDPGLGLRLIYFSYDVKMKEKGDIPEGYSVSREKKERFSLILESASTNQTSMYLCATQYPGQGYEQYFGPGTRLTVT.

This chain joins TRBV6-1 and TRBJ2-7; the D is unclear. Germline V gene lookup returns CDR1 MNHNS and CDR2 SASEGT. Trimming left V 10 bases short and J 2 bases short, with 21 bases between. The CDR3 contains 15 residues. In DNA, the CDR3 is TGTGCCACCCTCGCCGAAGGAGTCTCTACCTACGAGCAGTACTTC. Amino acid sequence: CATLAEGVSTYEQYF.

The chain links TRBV15 to TRBJ1-1; the D gene is possibly TRBD1 (5 bases). Trimming cost V 1 base and J 5 bases, with 14 bases left between them. The CDR3 runs 15 residues. Germline V gene data show CDR1 as LNHNV and CDR2 as YYDKDF (reference sequence). The CDR3 region has the DNA TGTGCCACCAGCAGAGTTGGAGGGGAGGGTACTGAAGCTTTCTTT. Translated: CATSRVGGEGTEAFF.

The rearrangement links TRBV11-2 to TRBJ2-5; tentatively, D is TRBD2 (5 bases). The germline V gene has CDR1 SGHAT and CDR2 FQNNGV. The CDR3 runs 15 residues. Trimming pared 5 bases from V and 5 bases from J, leaving 18 bases between. DNA of the CDR3: TGTGCCAGCAGCCTACCGAGCCCGGGCGGGGAGACCCAGTACTTC. As protein: CASSLPSPGGETQYF.